Listed below are T cell receptor beta chains from one sample, sequenced in a study of shared clonotypes between healthy human individuals. Using immunoSEQ multiplex PCR, the repertoire was profiled, and TCRdb retains in-frame clones only, with some absent. The sample has 400,000 to 600,000 clones, roughly 95% seen once. The sequenced sample consisted of naive CD4+ T cells sorted from blood. The receptors originated from a woman in her twenties or thirties in good health. CDR3s include the opening cysteine and the closing phenylalanine or tryptophan. D genes are given only for firm matches. Clone size is shown for a subset of rows, as once, few, many or a class of expanded clone.

clone size	V gene	D gene	J gene	CDR3 DNA	CDR3 protein
-	TRBV4-1	-	TRBJ2-3	TGCGCCAGCAGCCAAGAAAAGGGGGGGGCTAGCACAGATACGCAGTATTTT	CASSQEKGGASTDTQYF
-	TRBV4-2	-	TRBJ2-5	TGTGCCAGCAGCCAGCCCACCAGGGAAGAGACCCAGTACTTC	CASSQPTREETQYF
-	TRBV5-6	TRBD1	TRBJ2-5	TGTGCCAGCAGCTTGGGGACAGGGGTTCGGTGGGAGACCCAGTACTTC	CASSLGTGVRWETQYF
-	TRBV18	-	TRBJ2-3	TGTGCCAGCTCACCAGGAGGCCCCCCGACAGATACGCAGTATTTT	CASSPGGPPTDTQYF
-	TRBV18	-	TRBJ2-2	TGTGCCAGCTCACCGCGGGACACTATCACCGGGGAGCTGTTTTTT	CASSPRDTITGELFF
-	TRBV5-6	TRBD1	TRBJ2-1	TGTGCCAGCAGCACCCCGGGACAGGGGCCCCTAAATGAGCAGTTCTTC	CASSTPGQGPLNEQFF
-	TRBV20-1	-	TRBJ2-3	TGCAGTGCTAGAGCAGATACGCAGTATTTT	CSARADTQYF
-	TRBV5-1	-	TRBJ1-2	TGCGCCAGCAGCCTCGGACTGGTCTATGGCTACACCTTC	CASSLGLVYGYTF
-	TRBV28	TRBD1	TRBJ2-5	TGTGCCAGCAGTTCTTCAGGGGGCGGACAAGAGACCCAGTACTTC	CASSSSGGGQETQYF
-	TRBV6-4	-	TRBJ2-2	TGTGCCAGCAGTGATCAGGGGCGCACCGGGGAGCTGTTTTTT	CASSDQGRTGELFF
-	TRBV27	TRBD2	TRBJ2-3	TGTGCCAGCAGTTTACAGACTAGCGGGAAATATACGCAGTATTTT	CASSLQTSGKYTQYF
-	TRBV6-1	TRBD1	TRBJ2-1	TGTGCCAGCAGTGATAACAGGGGCAATGAGCAGTTCTTC	CASSDNRGNEQFF
once	TRBV9	TRBD2	TRBJ2-2	TGTGCCAGCAGCGTAGTAGCGGGAGGTCTGAACACCGGGGAGCTGTTTTTT	CASSVVAGGLNTGELFF
-	TRBV27	-	TRBJ1-5	TGTGCCAGCAGTCCAAGAAATCGACAGACCCTCAATTCCTATAGCAATCAGCCCCAGCATTTT	CASSPRNRQTLNSYSNQPQHF
-	TRBV28	TRBD1	TRBJ1-4	TGTGCCAGCAGACGGGACAGGGGAGGTTCAAGGGAAAAACTGTTTTTT	CASRRDRGGSREKLFF
-	TRBV28	-	TRBJ2-7	TGTGCCAGCAGCCTTAGGTCCGAGCAGTACTTC	CASSLRSEQYF
once	TRBV30	TRBD2	TRBJ2-7	TGTGCCTGGAGTTCCGGACTAGCGGCTACGTTGGAGTACTTC	CAWSSGLAATLEYF
-	TRBV11-2	-	TRBJ2-5	TGTGCCAGCAGCCCCCCTTTATCTGACCAAGAGACCCAGTACTTC	CASSPPLSDQETQYF
once	TRBV28	-	TRBJ1-5	TGTGCCAGCAAACTCTGGCAGAACACGGGTAAGCGAGGAAATCAGCCCCAGCATTTT	CASKLWQNTGKRGNQPQHF
-	TRBV11-3	-	TRBJ1-5	TGTGCCAGCAGCTCATTTTCCCATTTT	CASSSFSHF
-	TRBV27	-	TRBJ1-5	TGTGCCAGCAGTTTCCAGGGGAGCAATCAGCCCCAGCATTTT	CASSFQGSNQPQHF
-	TRBV7-8	TRBD2	TRBJ2-1	TGTGCCAGCAGCTTAGTCCCGCTCTCGATCGAGCGGGATGGGAATGAGCAGTTCTTC	CASSLVPLSIERDGNEQFF
few	TRBV28	-	TRBJ2-7	TGTGCCAGCAGGCCGGAGGGGCTGAAGGAGCAGTACTTC	CASRPEGLKEQYF
-	TRBV23-1	TRBD2	TRBJ2-7	TGCGCCAGCAGAACTCCCCGCGGGAGGGCGACCTACGAGCAGTACTTC	CASRTPRGRATYEQYF
-	TRBV27	-	TRBJ2-7	TGTGCCGCCCGACCCAGGTACTCCTACGAGCAGTACTTC	CAARPRYSYEQYF
-	TRBV21-1	-	TRBJ2-7	TGTGCCAGCAGCAAACCAGGGACTAGCGGGAGGCCGCTCCCCTACGAGCAGTACTTC	CASSKPGTSGRPLPYEQYF
-	TRBV7-2	-	TRBJ2-1	TGTGCCAGCAGCACTACCGGGACTCGTTCTAATGAGCAGTTCTTC	CASSTTGTRSNEQFF
-	TRBV19	-	TRBJ2-7	TGTGCCAGTAGTTCGGGACTTAATAGCTACTCCTACGAGCAGTACTTC	CASSSGLNSYSYEQYF
-	TRBV7-6	TRBD1	TRBJ2-5	TGTGCCAGCAGCTCCGGGACAGGGTATTCGGAGACCCAGTACTTC	CASSSGTGYSETQYF
-	TRBV5-6	-	TRBJ2-2	TGTGCCAGCAGCTTGGGAAGGTTTTCGAACACCGGGGAGCTGTTTTTT	CASSLGRFSNTGELFF
-	TRBV27	-	TRBJ1-2	TGTGCCAGCAGCTGGGCTTTGGGGGGGCAGGTTGGCTACACCTTC	CASSWALGGQVGYTF
-	TRBV6-5	-	TRBJ2-3	TGTGCCAGCAGTTACTCACTAGGGAGGAATACGCAGTATTTT	CASSYSLGRNTQYF
-	TRBV13	-	TRBJ2-7	TGTGCCAGCAGCGGGCAGGGGAGGAGGTCCTACGAGCAGTACTTC	CASSGQGRRSYEQYF
-	TRBV30	TRBD1	TRBJ1-2	TGTGCCTGGAGTGGGGGACAGAGGTATGGCTACACCTTC	CAWSGGQRYGYTF
-	TRBV9	-	TRBJ2-7	TGTGCCAGCAGCGTAGAGGCGGGAAGGGACGAGCAGTACTTC	CASSVEAGRDEQYF
-	TRBV28	TRBD2	TRBJ2-2	TGTGCCAGCAGTCGCTATAGCGGGACCGGGGAGCTGTTTTTT	CASSRYSGTGELFF
-	TRBV7-9	TRBD1	TRBJ2-2	TGTGCCAGCAGCCCGGGACAGGCTATAAACACCGGGGAGCTGTTTTTT	CASSPGQAINTGELFF
-	TRBV25-1	-	TRBJ2-3	TGTGCCAGCAGTGGCACCCGGGGGCCCGTAGGCACAGATACGCAGTATTTT	CASSGTRGPVGTDTQYF
once	TRBV29-1	-	TRBJ2-3	TGCAGCGTTGAAGATCGAGGCAGGGGTTCATTGGATACGCAGTATTTT	CSVEDRGRGSLDTQYF
-	TRBV13	-	TRBJ1-3	TGTGCCAGCAGCCCGGAAATCGGAAACACCATATATTTT	CASSPEIGNTIYF
once	TRBV29-1	-	TRBJ1-4	TGCAGCGTTCGTGGGCCCTCCGGGGTTGAAAAACTGTTTTTT	CSVRGPSGVEKLFF
-	TRBV10-3	TRBD2	TRBJ2-7	TGTGCCGTCGCTAGCGGGAGGAACGAGCAGTACTTC	CAVASGRNEQYF
few	TRBV25-1	-	TRBJ1-5	TGTGCCAGCAGTGCGGTGGGGAATCAGCCCCAGCATTTT	CASSAVGNQPQHF
-	TRBV6-1	TRBD1	TRBJ1-5	TGTGCCAGCAGCCCGGGACAGGGGGACGGGCAGCCCCAGCATTTT	CASSPGQGDGQPQHF
-	TRBV28	TRBD1	TRBJ1-3	TGTGCCAGCAGGGGGGACAGGGGGCTTGGAAACACCATATATTTT	CASRGDRGLGNTIYF
-	TRBV5-4	-	TRBJ1-1	TGTGCCAGCAGCCTTCCGGGACAACGTCCTGAAGCTTTCTTT	CASSLPGQRPEAFF
-	TRBV2	TRBD1	TRBJ2-6	TGTGCCAGCAGACGGGACAGGGGTCATTCTGGGGCCAACGTCCTGACTTTC	CASRRDRGHSGANVLTF
-	TRBV6-1	-	TRBJ1-1	TGTGCCAGCAGTGAACCAGAGAACACTGAAGCTTTCTTT	CASSEPENTEAFF
once	TRBV18	-	TRBJ1-3	TGTGCCAGCTCACCGGGAATCTCTGGAAACACCATATATTTT	CASSPGISGNTIYF
-	TRBV29-1	-	TRBJ2-4	TGCAGCGTTGGGGCAGGGAACATTCAGTACTTC	CSVGAGNIQYF
-	TRBV2	TRBD1	TRBJ1-1	TGTGCCAGCAGAGGGGACAGGAACACTGAAGCTTTCTTT	CASRGDRNTEAFF
-	TRBV19	-	TRBJ2-2	TGTGCCAGTAGTCCGGGCCCGCCAGGGTCCGGGGAGCTGTTTTTT	CASSPGPPGSGELFF
-	TRBV6-1	-	TRBJ2-3	TGTGCCAGCAGTGAAGTGGAATATACGCAGTATTTT	CASSEVEYTQYF
-	TRBV4-1	-	TRBJ2-2	TGCGCCAGCAGCCCACACTTGACAGTAACCGGGGAGCTGTTTTTT	CASSPHLTVTGELFF
-	TRBV18	-	TRBJ2-3	TGTGCCAGCTCACCAGACCCCGGGACCCCGCCGGATACGCAGTATTTT	CASSPDPGTPPDTQYF
-	TRBV28	-	TRBJ1-1	-	CASSWGQGITFF
-	TRBV5-1	-	TRBJ1-2	TGCGCCAGCAGCTTACAGGCCTCTGCTAACTATGGCTACACCTTC	CASSLQASANYGYTF